The 4 T cell receptor beta chains below come from one sample, sequenced in a study of vaccination and CD4 T cells after COVID-19. Their specific antigens are unknown. The treatment is: roughly 10-day PBMC culture with coronavirus spike peptide pools or control peptides (ViraFEST assay). Cultured CD4+ T-cell DNA underwent Oncomine TCR Beta short-read sequencing. TCRdb re-derived calls from the PCR reads in MiXCR, one entry per CDR3 protein. The sample shows approximately 13,000 distinct CDR3 sequences, roughly three quarters of them seen only once. Sequenced input: CD4+ T cells from blood, cultured in vitro. The receptor source for this set is a human donor who had recovered from COVID-19.

The rearrangement links TRBV12-3 or TRBV12-4 to TRBJ1-6; 7 bases align to TRBD1. V was clipped by 5 bases and J by 0 bases; unmatched bases: 4. This CDR3 comprises 16 residues. CDR3 DNA: TGTGCCAGCAGTCGACAGGGAAGCTCCTATAATTCACCCCTCCACTTT. Amino acids: CASSRQGSSYNSPLHF.

The chain uses TRBV7-2 and TRBJ2-7, with 10 bases lining up with TRBD2. With V trimmed by 4 bases and J by 6 bases, 6 bases remained unmatched. The CDR3 is made up of 14 amino acids. Germline values: CDR1 SGHTA, CDR2 FQGNSA. The CDR3 DNA reads TGTGCCAGCAGCTCTTTAGCGGGAGGCGGCGAGCAGTACTTC. It encodes CASSSLAGGGEQYF. The full variable domain, with the rest looked up from reference TRBV7-2 and TRBJ2-7, is GAGVSQSPSNKVTEKGKDVELRCDPISGHTALYWYRQSLGQGLEFLIYFQGNSAPDKSGLPSDRFSAERTGGSVSTLTIQRTQQEDSAVYLCASSSLAGGGEQYFGPGTRLTVT.

The J gene is TRBJ2-5, the V gene TRBV28; 7 nucleotides line up with TRBD1. Per germline, CDR1 MDHEN and CDR2 SYDVKM. This CDR3 spans 17 amino acids. J gave up 5 bases and V 3 bases, and 15 bases lay outside the gene matches. CDR3 nucleotides: TGTGCCAGCAGTTTCACTGGGCAGGGGGAAGGAAGGGAGACCCAGTACTTC. Translating gives CASSFTGQGEGRETQYF. Complete variable domain (other parts from reference TRBV28 and TRBJ2-5): DVKVTQSSRYLVKRTGEKVFLECVQDMDHENMFWYRQDPGLGLRLIYFSYDVKMKEKGDIPEGYSVSREKKERFSLILESASTNQTSMYLCASSFTGQGEGRETQYFGPGTRLLVL.

The chain couples TRBV6-2 or TRBV6-3 to TRBJ1-2; possibly TRBD1 for D (5 bases). Trimming took 5 bases from V and 0 from J, leaving 19 bases between them. CDR1 and CDR2 from the germline V gene are MNHEY and SVGEGT. CDR3 length: 17 residues. The CDR3 region has the DNA TGTGCCAGCAGTCCCGCGGGGAGGGACCCCGCTAACTATGGCTACACCTTC. Protein: CASSPAGRDPANYGYTF.